This T cell receptor (beta chain) emerged from a study of cytomegalovirus exposure and HLA in healthy donors. Study findings and constraints: It was about 180 TCR beta chains that were listed as cytomegalovirus-associated. Presence/absence analyses treated sequencing depth as roughly uniform across donors.

Regarding this clone: What it binds is unknown.

Trimming removed 1 base from V and 0 bases from J, with 8 bases in between. In germline, CDR1 is SGHKS, CDR2 YYEKEE (reference sequence). The CDR3 length is 14 residues. Every donor was a healthy person donating bone marrow. Donors counted as nominally healthy when sampled, yet unrecorded immune exposures were likely. Both 60 Vbeta primers and 13 Jbeta primers went into the PCR. Assay used: immunoSEQ multiplex PCR; TCRdb lists only in-frame clones, some missing. The sample lists 95,000 or so clones; about 86% were seen once. Sequencing used PBMCs. The chain links TRBV5-5 to TRBJ2-7, with D possibly matching TRBD2 (5 bases). This sequence was found in a woman between 65 and 79 years old in good health and CMV-seropositive. CDR3 coding DNA: TGTGCCAGCAGCTTGCCGGGGAGCTCCTACGAGCAGTACTTC. This encodes CASSLPGSSYEQYF. The whole variable domain, filled in from reference TRBV5-5 and TRBJ2-7, reads DAGVTQSPTHLIKTRGQQVTLRCSPISGHKSVSWYQQVLGQGPQFIFQYYEKEERGRGNFPDRFSARQFPNYSSELNVNALLLGDSALYLCASSLPGSSYEQYFGPGTRLTVT.